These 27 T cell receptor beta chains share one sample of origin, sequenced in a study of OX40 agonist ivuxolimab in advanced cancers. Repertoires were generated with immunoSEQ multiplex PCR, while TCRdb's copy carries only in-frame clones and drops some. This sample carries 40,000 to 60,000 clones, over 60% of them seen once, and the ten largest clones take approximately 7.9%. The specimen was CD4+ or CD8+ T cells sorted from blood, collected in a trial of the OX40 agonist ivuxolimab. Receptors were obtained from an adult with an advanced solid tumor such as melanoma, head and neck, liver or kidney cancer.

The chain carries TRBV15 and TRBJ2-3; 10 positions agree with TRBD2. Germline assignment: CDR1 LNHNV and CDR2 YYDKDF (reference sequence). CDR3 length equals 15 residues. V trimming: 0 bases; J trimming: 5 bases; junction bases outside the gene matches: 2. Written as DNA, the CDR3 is TGTGCCACCAGCAGAGAACTAGCGGGATTAGATACGCAGTATTTT. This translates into CATSRELAGLDTQYF.

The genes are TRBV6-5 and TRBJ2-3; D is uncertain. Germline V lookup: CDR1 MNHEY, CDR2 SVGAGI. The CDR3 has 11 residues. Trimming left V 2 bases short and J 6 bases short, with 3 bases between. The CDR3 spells CASSYIDTQYF. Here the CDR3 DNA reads TGTGCCAGCAGTTACATCGATACGCAGTATTTT.

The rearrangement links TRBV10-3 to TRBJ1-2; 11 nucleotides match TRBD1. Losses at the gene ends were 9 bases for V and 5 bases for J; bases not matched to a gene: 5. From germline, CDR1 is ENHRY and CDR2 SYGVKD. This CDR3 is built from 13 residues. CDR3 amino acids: CAIGTGGEYGYTF. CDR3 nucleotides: TGTGCCATTGGGACAGGGGGGGAGTATGGCTACACCTTC.

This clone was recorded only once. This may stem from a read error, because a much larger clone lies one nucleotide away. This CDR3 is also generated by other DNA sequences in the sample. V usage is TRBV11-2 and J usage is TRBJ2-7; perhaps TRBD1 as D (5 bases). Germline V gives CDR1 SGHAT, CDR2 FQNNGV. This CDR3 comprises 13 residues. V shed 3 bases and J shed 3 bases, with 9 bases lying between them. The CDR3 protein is CASSLGQNYEQYF. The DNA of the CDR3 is TGTGCCAGCAGCTTGGGGCAGAACTACGAGCAGTACTTC.

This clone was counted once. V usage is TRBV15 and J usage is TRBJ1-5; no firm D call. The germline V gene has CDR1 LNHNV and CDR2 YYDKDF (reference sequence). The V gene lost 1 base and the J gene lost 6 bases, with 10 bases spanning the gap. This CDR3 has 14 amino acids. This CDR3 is CATSRVPVSQPQHF. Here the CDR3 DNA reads TGTGCCACCAGCAGAGTCCCGGTTTCTCAGCCCCAGCATTTT.

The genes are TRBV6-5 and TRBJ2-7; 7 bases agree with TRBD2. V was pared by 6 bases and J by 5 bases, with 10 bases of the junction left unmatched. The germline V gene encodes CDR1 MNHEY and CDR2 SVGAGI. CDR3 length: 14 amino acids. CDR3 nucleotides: TGTGCCAGCAGGTCCGGCGGGAGCAGCCACGAGCAGTACTTC. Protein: CASRSGGSSHEQYF.

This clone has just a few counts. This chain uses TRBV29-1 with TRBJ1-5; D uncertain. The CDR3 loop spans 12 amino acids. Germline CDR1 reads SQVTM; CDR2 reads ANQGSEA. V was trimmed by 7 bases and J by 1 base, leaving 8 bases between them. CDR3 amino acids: CSAAASNQPQHF. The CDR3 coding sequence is TGCAGCGCCGCAGCAAGCAATCAGCCCCAGCATTTT.

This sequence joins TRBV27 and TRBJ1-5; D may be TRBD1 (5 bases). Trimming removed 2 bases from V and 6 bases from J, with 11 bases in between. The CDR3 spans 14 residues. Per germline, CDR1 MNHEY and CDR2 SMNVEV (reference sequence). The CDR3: CASSLRGAVQPQHF. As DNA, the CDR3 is TGTGCCAGCAGTTTAAGGGGCGCGGTTCAGCCCCAGCATTTT.

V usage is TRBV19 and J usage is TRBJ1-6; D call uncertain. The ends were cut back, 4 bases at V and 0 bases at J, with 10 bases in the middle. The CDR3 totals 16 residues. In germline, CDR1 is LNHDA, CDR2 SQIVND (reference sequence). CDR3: CASSTLQSSYNSPLHF. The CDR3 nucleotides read TGTGCCAGTAGTACCTTACAGAGCTCCTATAATTCACCCCTCCACTTT.

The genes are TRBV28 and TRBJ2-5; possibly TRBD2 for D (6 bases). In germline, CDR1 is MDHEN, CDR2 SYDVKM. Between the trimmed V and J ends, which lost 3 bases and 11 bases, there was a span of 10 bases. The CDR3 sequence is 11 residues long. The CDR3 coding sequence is TGTGCCAGCAGTTTCGCCGGGACTCAGTACTTC. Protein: CASSFAGTQYF.

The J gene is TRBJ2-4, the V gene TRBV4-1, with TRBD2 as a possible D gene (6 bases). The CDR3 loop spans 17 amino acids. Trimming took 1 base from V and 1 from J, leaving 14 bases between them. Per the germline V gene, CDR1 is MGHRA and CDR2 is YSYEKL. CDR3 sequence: CASSQVFRERAKNIQYF. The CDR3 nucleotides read TGCGCCAGCAGCCAAGTCTTCCGGGAGAGGGCCAAAAACATTCAGTACTTC.

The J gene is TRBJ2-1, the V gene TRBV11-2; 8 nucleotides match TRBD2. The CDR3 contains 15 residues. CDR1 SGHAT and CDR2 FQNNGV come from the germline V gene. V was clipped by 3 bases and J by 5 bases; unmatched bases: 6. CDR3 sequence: CASSLGGTRNNEQFF. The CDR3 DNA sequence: TGTGCCAGCAGCTTGGGGGGGACTAGAAACAATGAGCAGTTCTTC.

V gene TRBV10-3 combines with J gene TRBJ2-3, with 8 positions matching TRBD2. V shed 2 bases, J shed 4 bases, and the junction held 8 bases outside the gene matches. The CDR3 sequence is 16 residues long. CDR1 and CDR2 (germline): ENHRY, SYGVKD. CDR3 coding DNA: TGTGCCATCAGTGAGGCGGGGGGAGTTGACTCAGATACGCAGTATTTT. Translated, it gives CAISEAGGVDSDTQYF.

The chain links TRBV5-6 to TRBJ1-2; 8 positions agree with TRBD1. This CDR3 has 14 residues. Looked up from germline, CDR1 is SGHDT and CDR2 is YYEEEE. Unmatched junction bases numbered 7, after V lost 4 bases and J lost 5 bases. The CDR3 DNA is TGTGCCAGCAGCCCACAGGGGGAGGGGTATGGCTACACCTTC. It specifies CASSPQGEGYGYTF.

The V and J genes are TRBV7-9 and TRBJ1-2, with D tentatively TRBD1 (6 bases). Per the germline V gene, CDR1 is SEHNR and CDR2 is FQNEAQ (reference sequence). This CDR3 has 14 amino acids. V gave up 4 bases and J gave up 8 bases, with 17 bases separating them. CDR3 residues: CASSSLDRLRGYTF. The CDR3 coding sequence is TGTGCCAGCAGCTCCCTTGACAGGTTGCGGGGCTACACCTTC.

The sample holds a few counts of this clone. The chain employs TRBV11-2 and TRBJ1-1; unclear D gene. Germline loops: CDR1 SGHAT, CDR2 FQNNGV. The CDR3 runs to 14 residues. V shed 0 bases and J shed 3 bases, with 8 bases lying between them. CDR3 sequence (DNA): TGTGCCAGCAGCTTAGATCGTGTTTACACTGAAGCTTTCTTT. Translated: CASSLDRVYTEAFF. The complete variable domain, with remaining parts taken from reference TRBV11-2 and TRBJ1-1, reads EAGVAQSPRYKIIEKRQSVAFWCNPISGHATLYWYQQILGQGPKLLIQFQNNGVVDDSQLPKDRFSAERLKGVDSTLKIQPAKLEDSAVYLCASSLDRVYTEAFFGQGTRLTVV.

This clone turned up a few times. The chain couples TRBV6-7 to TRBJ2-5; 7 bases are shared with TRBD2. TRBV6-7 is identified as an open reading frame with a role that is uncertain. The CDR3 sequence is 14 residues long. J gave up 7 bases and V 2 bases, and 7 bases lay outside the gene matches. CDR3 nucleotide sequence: TGTGCCAGCAGTTACGGGAGGGCGGTCGGGACCCAGTACTTC. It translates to CASSYGRAVGTQYF.

This chain's CDR3 is CASSGIWETQYF. The CDR3 nucleotides are TGTGCCAGCTCAGGGATTTGGGAGACCCAGTACTTC. This chain joins TRBV19 and TRBJ2-5; a weak D match, TRBD1 (5 bases). Germline CDR1 is LNHDA and CDR2 is SQIVND (reference sequence). V was cut by 9 bases and J by 5 bases, with 13 bases left in between. This CDR3 is 12 amino acids long.

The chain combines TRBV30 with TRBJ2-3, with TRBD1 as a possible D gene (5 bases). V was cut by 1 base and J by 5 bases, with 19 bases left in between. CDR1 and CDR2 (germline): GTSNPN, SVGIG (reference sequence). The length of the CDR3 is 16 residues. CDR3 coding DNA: TGTGCCTGGAGTGGTATCGAGGCCGGACAACGAGATACGCAGTATTTT. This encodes CAWSGIEAGQRDTQYF. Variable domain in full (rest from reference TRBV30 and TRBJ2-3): SQTIHQWPATLVQPVGSPLSLECTVEGTSNPNLYWYRQAAGRGLQLLFYSVGIGQISSEVPQNLSASRPQDRQFILSSKKLLLSDSGFYLCAWSGIEAGQRDTQYFGPGTRLTVL.

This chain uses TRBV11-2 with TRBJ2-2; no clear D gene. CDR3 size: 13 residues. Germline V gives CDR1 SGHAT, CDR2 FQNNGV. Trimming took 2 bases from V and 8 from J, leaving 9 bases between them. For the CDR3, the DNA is TGTGCCAGCAGCTTATCCGAAAGTGGGGAGCTGTTTTTT. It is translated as CASSLSESGELFF.

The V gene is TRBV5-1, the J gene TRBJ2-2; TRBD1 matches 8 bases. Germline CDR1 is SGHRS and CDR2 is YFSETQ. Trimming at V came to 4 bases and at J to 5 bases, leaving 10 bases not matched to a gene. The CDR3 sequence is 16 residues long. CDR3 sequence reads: CASSLGRQGRTGELFF. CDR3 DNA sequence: TGCGCCAGCAGCCTGGGTCGACAGGGGAGGACCGGGGAGCTGTTTTTT.

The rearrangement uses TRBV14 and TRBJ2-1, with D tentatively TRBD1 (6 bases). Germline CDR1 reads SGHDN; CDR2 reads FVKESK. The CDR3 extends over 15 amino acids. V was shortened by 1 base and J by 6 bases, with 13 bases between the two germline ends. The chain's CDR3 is CASSQVGRRGNEQFF. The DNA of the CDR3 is TGTGCCAGCAGCCAAGTGGGGCGCAGGGGCAATGAGCAGTTCTTC.

Here the CDR3 DNA reads TGTGCCAGCAGCTTCCAGGGCCCTAACTATGGCTACACCTTC. This translates into CASSFQGPNYGYTF. The V call is TRBV5-8, the J call TRBJ1-2, with a weak D call TRBD1 (5 bases). With 2 bases removed from V and 0 bases from J, the gap between germline ends came to 8 bases. Per germline, CDR1 SGHTS and CDR2 YDEGEE. This CDR3 region has 14 residues.

The CDR3 coding sequence is TGCAGCGTTGAGGCTTACAGGCGATCTAACTATGGCTACACCTTC. Translating it yields CSVEAYRRSNYGYTF. V usage is TRBV29-1 and J usage is TRBJ1-2, with TRBD1 as a possible D gene (5 bases). V was pared by 3 bases and J by 0 bases, with 14 bases between. The length of the CDR3 is 15 residues. CDR1 SQVTM and CDR2 ANQGSEA come from the germline V gene.

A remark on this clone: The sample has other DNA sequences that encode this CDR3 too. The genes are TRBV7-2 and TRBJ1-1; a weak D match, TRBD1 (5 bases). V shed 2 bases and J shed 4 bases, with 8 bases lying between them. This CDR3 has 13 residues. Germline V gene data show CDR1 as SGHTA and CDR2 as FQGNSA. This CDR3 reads CASSLSGGTEAFF. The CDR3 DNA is TGTGCCAGCAGCTTATCGGGGGGCACTGAAGCTTTCTTT.

The CDR3 DNA reads TGTGCCAGTAGTATAACTAGCCCCTACGAGCAGTACTTC. This translates into CASSITSPYEQYF. The chain uses TRBV19 and TRBJ2-7, with D perhaps matching TRBD2 (6 bases). V was clipped by 2 bases and J by 2 bases, with 7 bases between them. The CDR3 consists of 13 residues. From germline, CDR1 is LNHDA and CDR2 SQIVND (reference sequence).

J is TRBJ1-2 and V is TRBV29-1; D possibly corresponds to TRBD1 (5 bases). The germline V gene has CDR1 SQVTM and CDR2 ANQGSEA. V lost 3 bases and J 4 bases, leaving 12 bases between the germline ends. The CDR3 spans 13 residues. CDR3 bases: TGCAGCGTTGAGTCGGGGGGAGCCTATGGCTACACCTTC. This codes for CSVESGGAYGYTF.